A single T cell receptor (beta chain) is shown here with its context. Its target is unknown. The sample is drawn from a study of CD8+ T cells in alopecia areata. Points from the study as a whole: It was less clear whether patients shared TCRs than it was in mice, possibly because of HLA.

Germline trimming cut 6 bases from V and 3 bases from J; bases unmatched to any gene: 10. The germline V gene encodes CDR1 SQVTM and CDR2 ANQGSEA. This CDR3 region has 15 residues. Treatment noted: oral pan-JAK inhibitor, 5-10 mg twice daily. cDNA reverse transcribed from extracted RNA served as the sequencing template. Here immunoSEQ multiplex PCR was the method, and the copy in TCRdb shows in-frame clones only, minus some. Counted here are around 60,000 clones, about half occurring once; the ten biggest clones make up about 20%. This TCR was recovered from a human donor with alopecia areata. V usage is TRBV29-1 and J usage is TRBJ2-3, with TRBD2 matching 9 bases. Sequences were derived from CD8+ T cells sorted from blood, sampled at approximately week 36, from a patient treated with tofacitinib. The DNA for the CDR3 is TGCAGCGTCATTGGTCTAGCGGGAAATACAGATACGCAGTATTTT. Translating gives CSVIGLAGNTDTQYF.